Below are 24 T cell receptor beta chains sequenced from a single sample in a study of shared clonotypes between healthy human individuals. Data came from immunoSEQ multiplex PCR; TCRdb stores just in-frame clones and leaves some out. The sample yields 650,000 to 750,000 clones, 60% to 80% seen once. Specimen: memory CD4+ T cells sorted from blood. As for subset: CD45RA-negative fraction. These receptors were collected from a woman aged 25-40 years in good health.

The chain has TRBV4-2 and TRBJ2-2; D is possibly TRBD1 or TRBD2 (5 bases each). The CDR3 covers 13 residues. The V and J ends lost 3 bases and 9 bases respectively, with 11 bases between them. Per germline, CDR1 LGHNA and CDR2 YNFKEQ. The CDR3 coding sequence is TGTGCCAGCAGCCAGAGGCTGGGACGGGAGCTGTTTTTT. This encodes CASSQRLGRELFF.

The V call is TRBV7-6, the J call TRBJ2-1; perhaps D is TRBD1 or TRBD2 (6 bases each). The length of the CDR3 is 11 residues. Germline-derived CDR1 and CDR2 are SGHVS and FNYEAQ. V lost 6 bases and J 10 bases, leaving 10 bases between the germline ends. This CDR3 is CASRGGSEQFF. The DNA of the CDR3 is TGTGCCAGCAGGGGGGGCTCGGAGCAGTTCTTC.

The chain recombines TRBV27 with TRBJ2-2; D unclear. Germline CDR1 MNHEY, CDR2 SMNVEV (reference sequence). Trimming stripped 2 bases from V and 0 bases from J, with 10 bases between. The CDR3 loop spans 16 amino acids. The CDR3: CASSLVRATNTGELFF. The CDR3 DNA sequence: TGTGCCAGCAGTTTAGTACGGGCTACGAACACCGGGGAGCTGTTTTTT.

The chain carries TRBV6-6 and TRBJ1-3; 8 bases agree with TRBD1. Trimming at V came to 5 bases and at J to 3 bases, leaving 6 bases not matched to a gene. The CDR3 sequence is 15 residues long. CDR1 is MNHNY and CDR2 is SVGAGI in the germline V gene (reference sequence). CDR3: CASSSGQGDGNTIYF. CDR3 DNA sequence: TGTGCCAGCAGTAGCGGACAGGGCGATGGAAACACCATATATTTT.

The chain links TRBV28 to TRBJ1-3, with no clear D. V shed 6 bases and J shed 4 bases, with 13 bases lying between them. This CDR3 has 14 amino acids. Germline V CDR1 and CDR2: MDHEN, SYDVKM. CDR3: CASSPPVGGNTIYF. The CDR3 coding sequence is TGTGCCAGCAGCCCCCCCGTGGGCGGAAACACCATATATTTT.

The V and J genes are TRBV28 and TRBJ1-3, with 8 bases lining up with TRBD1. Germline lookup yields CDR1 MDHEN and CDR2 SYDVKM. The junction had 3 bases not matched to a gene; V was cut back by 4 bases and J by 7 bases. This CDR3 region has 13 residues. In DNA, the CDR3 is TGTGCCAGCAGTTCTCAGGGGGCGAACACCATATATTTT. This codes for CASSSQGANTIYF.

Details on this clone: This sample also contains other DNA sequences that code for the same CDR3. The chain recombines TRBV5-1 with TRBJ2-1; 10 positions match TRBD2. V dropped 4 bases and J dropped 4; count of bases not matched to a gene: 5. This CDR3 spans 15 amino acids. CDR1 is SGHRS and CDR2 is YFSETQ in the germline V gene. CDR3 in amino acids: CASSVSSGSYNEQFF. The DNA of the CDR3 is TGCGCCAGCAGCGTATCTAGCGGGAGTTACAATGAGCAGTTCTTC.

In this sample, this clone turned up a few times. V and J are TRBV7-9 and TRBJ1-2; 7 bases align to TRBD1. CDR1 is SEHNR, CDR2 FQNEAQ, per germline (reference sequence). The CDR3 loop spans 15 amino acids. The ends lost 3 bases at V and 3 bases at J; junction bases unmatched: 7. The CDR3 DNA follows: TGTGCCAGCAGCTTCGACAGGGCCTTATACTATGGCTACACCTTC. Encoded protein: CASSFDRALYYGYTF.

CDR3 DNA sequence: TGTGCCAGCAGCACAGACAGGCGAAACACCATATATTTT. Its translation: CASSTDRRNTIYF. The chain uses TRBV5-6 and TRBJ1-3; D possibly corresponds to TRBD1 (6 bases). Germline V gene lookup returns CDR1 SGHDT and CDR2 YYEEEE. The CDR3 consists of 13 residues. The V gene lost 4 bases and the J gene lost 5 bases, with 10 bases spanning the gap.

The chain uses TRBV14 and TRBJ1-1; tentative D call: TRBD1 (5 bases). V lost 4 bases and J 0 bases, leaving 6 bases between the germline ends. Per germline, CDR1 SGHDN and CDR2 FVKESK. The CDR3 spans 13 residues. CDR3: CASSPTVNTEAFF. The CDR3 nucleotides are TGTGCCAGCAGCCCGACAGTGAACACTGAAGCTTTCTTT.

A few counts support this clone. The chain links TRBV7-8 to TRBJ2-1, with D hard to call. Germline V gives CDR1 SGHVS, CDR2 FQNEAQ. This CDR3 comprises 13 residues. V lost 3 bases, J lost 6 bases, and 9 bases lay in between. CDR3 residues: CASSFHGSNEQFF. CDR3 DNA sequence: TGTGCCAGCAGCTTTCATGGTAGCAATGAGCAGTTCTTC.

The sample holds many counts of this clone. Other DNA sequences in the sample encode the same CDR3. This chain links TRBV9 with TRBJ2-3; no clear D. CDR1 is SGDLS and CDR2 is YYNGEE in the germline V gene. The germline V and J ends were trimmed by 1 base and 1 base, with 4 bases remaining between them. This CDR3 spans 13 amino acids. This chain's CDR3 is CASSVTGTDTQYF. CDR3 sequence (DNA): TGTGCCAGCAGCGTAACGGGCACAGATACGCAGTATTTT.

This clone was seen at least ten times. The chain uses TRBV19 and TRBJ1-4, with TRBD1 as a possible D gene (5 bases). The CDR3 length is 15 residues. Trimming pared 6 bases from V and 8 bases from J, leaving 19 bases between. Germline CDR1 and CDR2: LNHDA and SQIVND (reference sequence). The CDR3 DNA reads TGTGCCAGTAGAGATACAGGAGGAGTGCGCGAAAAACTGTTTTTT. Translating it yields CASRDTGGVREKLFF.

This clone was observed a handful of times. The rearrangement uses TRBV5-6 and TRBJ2-5; TRBD1 matches at 9 bases. The V segment lost 4 bases and the J segment 4 bases; nucleotides outside the gene matches: 2. The CDR3 totals 13 residues. Looked up from germline, CDR1 is SGHDT and CDR2 is YYEEEE. CDR3 protein: CASSLQGAETQYF. In DNA, the CDR3 is TGTGCCAGCAGCCTACAGGGGGCAGAGACCCAGTACTTC.

V usage is TRBV5-1 and J usage is TRBJ1-5, with D unresolved. Trimming removed 3 bases at V and 7 bases at J, with 14 bases between. This CDR3 region has 14 residues. Germline loops: CDR1 SGHRS, CDR2 YFSETQ. The CDR3 DNA sequence: TGCGCCAGCAGCTCGTGGTCCGGCGGACAGCCCCAGCATTTT. Amino acid sequence: CASSSWSGGQPQHF.

The chain uses TRBV27 and TRBJ1-5; D perhaps matches TRBD1 (6 bases). Germline assignment: CDR1 MNHEY and CDR2 SMNVEV (reference sequence). V gave up 4 bases and J gave up 5 bases, with 21 bases separating them. This CDR3 is built from 17 residues. CDR3 sequence reads: CASSSRWGQGGDQPQHF. In nucleotides, the CDR3 is TGTGCCAGCAGTTCCCGCTGGGGGCAGGGTGGGGATCAGCCCCAGCATTTT.

In DNA, the CDR3 is TGTGCCAGCAACGGGGGCTCATATTCACCCCTCCACTTT. It is translated as CASNGGSYSPLHF. The chain combines TRBV28 with TRBJ1-6, with D perhaps TRBD1 (6 bases). V was shortened by 7 bases and J by 8 bases, with 12 bases between the two germline ends. Germline V gene sequence: CDR1 MDHEN, CDR2 SYDVKM. The CDR3 extends over 13 amino acids.

The V and J genes are TRBV4-1 and TRBJ1-2; D call uncertain. The CDR3 loop spans 12 amino acids. CDR1 and CDR2 from the germline V gene are MGHRA and YSYEKL. Trimming shortened V by 5 bases and J by 8 bases, and 12 bases separated the two germline ends. The DNA of the CDR3 is TGCGCCAGCAGCAACACGGGAGGGGGCTACACCTTC. It is translated as CASSNTGGGYTF.

This chain connects TRBV28 to TRBJ1-2; the D is unclear. V lost 8 bases to trimming and J lost 3 bases, with 16 bases between them. The length of the CDR3 is 14 residues. Germline CDR1 is MDHEN and CDR2 is SYDVKM. The CDR3 DNA follows: TGTGCCAGCTTCCGATCGGGCACAGACTATGGCTACACCTTC. This codes for CASFRSGTDYGYTF.

The CDR3 loop reads CASSTTANQPQHF. Here the CDR3 DNA reads TGTGCCAGCAGTACCACAGCTAATCAGCCCCAGCATTTT. The chain is built from TRBV28 and TRBJ1-5, with unresolved D. Germline lookup yields CDR1 MDHEN and CDR2 SYDVKM. The CDR3 spans 13 residues. Trimming took off 5 bases at V and 4 bases at J, with 9 bases between the two ends.

A few counts support this clone. The chain recombines TRBV28 with TRBJ1-2; perhaps TRBD1 as D (6 bases). Germline values: CDR1 MDHEN, CDR2 SYDVKM. V lost 7 bases and J lost 5, with 11 bases in between. The CDR3 is 12 amino acids. The DNA of the CDR3 is TGTGCCAGCACAAAGGGGGAGTATGGCTACACCTTC. This gives the protein CASTKGEYGYTF.

This clone has a handful of counts. CDR3 in amino acids: CASSLVAGLAGDTQYF. The CDR3 DNA reads TGTGCCAGCAGCTTGGTCGCGGGACTAGCAGGGGATACGCAGTATTTT. The chain has TRBV11-2 and TRBJ2-3; 9 bases line up with TRBD2. In germline, CDR1 is SGHAT, CDR2 FQNNGV. Unmatched junction bases numbered 10, after V lost 3 bases and J lost 6 bases. The CDR3 length is 16 residues.

J is TRBJ1-2 and V is TRBV15; weak D call: TRBD1 (5 bases). V was trimmed by 0 bases and J by 2 bases, leaving 10 bases between them. The germline CDR1 and CDR2 sequences are LNHNV and YYDKDF (reference sequence). There are 15 residues in the CDR3. This chain's CDR3 is CATSRDRRTNYGYTF. The CDR3 nucleotides are TGTGCCACCAGCAGAGATAGAAGGACAAACTATGGCTACACCTTC.

V gene TRBV7-9 combines with J gene TRBJ2-2; 7 nucleotides match TRBD1. The CDR3 totals 16 residues. The trim removed 6 bases at V and 2 bases at J, leaving 9 bases unmatched. Germline loops: CDR1 SEHNR, CDR2 FQNEAQ (reference sequence). CDR3 nucleotide sequence: TGTGCCAGCAGTTCACAGGGGTGGGGAAACACCGGGGAGCTGTTTTTT. Amino acids: CASSSQGWGNTGELFF.